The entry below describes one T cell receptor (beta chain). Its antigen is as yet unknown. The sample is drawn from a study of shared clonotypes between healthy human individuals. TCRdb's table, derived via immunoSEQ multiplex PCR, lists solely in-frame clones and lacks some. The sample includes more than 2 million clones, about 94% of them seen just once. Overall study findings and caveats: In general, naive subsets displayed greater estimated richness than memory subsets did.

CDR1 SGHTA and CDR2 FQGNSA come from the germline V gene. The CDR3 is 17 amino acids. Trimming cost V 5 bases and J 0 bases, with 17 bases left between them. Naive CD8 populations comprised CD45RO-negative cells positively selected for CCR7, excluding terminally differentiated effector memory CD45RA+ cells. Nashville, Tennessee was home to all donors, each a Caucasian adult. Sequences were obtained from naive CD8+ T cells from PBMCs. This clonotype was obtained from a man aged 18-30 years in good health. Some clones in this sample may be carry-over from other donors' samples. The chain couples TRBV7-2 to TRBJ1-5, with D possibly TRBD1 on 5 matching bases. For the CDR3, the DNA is TGTGCCAGCAGCATCGGGGCAGGGCTTTTTAGCAATCAGCCCCAGCATTTT. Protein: CASSIGAGLFSNQPQHF. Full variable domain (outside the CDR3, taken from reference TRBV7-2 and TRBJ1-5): GAGVSQSPSNKVTEKGKDVELRCDPISGHTALYWYRQSLGQGLEFLIYFQGNSAPDKSGLPSDRFSAERTGGSVSTLTIQRTQQEDSAVYLCASSIGAGLFSNQPQHFGDGTRLSIL.